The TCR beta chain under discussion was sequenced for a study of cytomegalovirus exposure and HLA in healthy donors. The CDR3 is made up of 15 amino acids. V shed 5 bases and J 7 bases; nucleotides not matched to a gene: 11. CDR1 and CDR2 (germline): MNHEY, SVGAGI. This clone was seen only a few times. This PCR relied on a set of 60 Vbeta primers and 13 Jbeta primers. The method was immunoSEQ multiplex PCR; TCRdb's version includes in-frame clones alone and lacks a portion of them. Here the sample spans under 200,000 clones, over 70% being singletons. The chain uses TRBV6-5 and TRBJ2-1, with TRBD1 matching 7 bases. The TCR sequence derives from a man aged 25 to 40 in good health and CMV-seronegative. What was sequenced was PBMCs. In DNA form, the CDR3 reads TGTGCCAGCAGTCGAGACCCACAGGGGTGTAATGAGCAGTTCTTC. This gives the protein CASSRDPQGCNEQFF.